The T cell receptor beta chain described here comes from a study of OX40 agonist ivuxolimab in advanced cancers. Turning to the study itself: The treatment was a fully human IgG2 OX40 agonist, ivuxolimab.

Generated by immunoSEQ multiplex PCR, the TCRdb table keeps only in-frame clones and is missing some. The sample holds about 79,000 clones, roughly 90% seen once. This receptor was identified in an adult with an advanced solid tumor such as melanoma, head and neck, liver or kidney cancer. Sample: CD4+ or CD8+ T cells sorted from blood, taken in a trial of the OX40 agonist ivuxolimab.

CDR3 coding DNA: TGTGCCTGGAGTGTATCTGTGCCGGGAAGCTCCTACGAGCAGTACTTC. This encodes CAWSVSVPGSSYEQYF. The V call is TRBV30, the J call TRBJ2-7; a possible D gene is TRBD2 (5 bases). This CDR3 has 16 amino acids. The germline CDR1 and CDR2 sequences are GTSNPN and SVGIG (reference sequence). With 0 bases removed from V and 0 bases from J, the gap between germline ends came to 15 bases.